This T cell receptor (beta chain) comes out of a study of T cells in women clearing cervical HPV infection. Clones were read by immunoSEQ multiplex PCR, and TCRdb kept only the in-frame ones, dropping some. The sample includes tens of thousands of clones. Concerning this clone itself: The read is 3 residues too short to cover the CDR3 end, so that end is filled in from the germline J gene.

The CDR3 loop spans 12 amino acids. Between the trimmed V and J ends, which lost 4 bases and 5 bases, there was a span of 9 bases. The chain recombines TRBV23-1 with TRBJ2-7, with D perhaps being TRBD1 or TRBD2 (5 bases each). TRBV23-1 counts as an open reading frame of uncertain function. The source is a woman aged 18 to 75 with a cervical HPV16 infection that either progressed to CIN3+ or cleared (not recorded which). The sequenced material came from blood buffy coat. CDR3 residues: CASSRGENEQYF. The CDR3 bases that were read are TGCGCCAGCAGTCGAGGGGAAAACGAG.